Presented here are 8 T cell receptor beta chains from one specimen sequenced in a study of OX40 agonist ivuxolimab in advanced cancers. Only in-frame clones appear in the TCRdb table, and some are missing; sequencing was by immunoSEQ multiplex PCR. The table shows 70,000 or so clones, with 84% occurring only once. The sequenced sample was CD4+ or CD8+ T cells sorted from blood, obtained in a trial of the OX40 agonist ivuxolimab. Receptors originate from an adult with an advanced solid tumor such as melanoma, head and neck, liver or kidney cancer.

V is TRBV5-5 and J is TRBJ1-6, with 9 bases lining up with TRBD1. V gave up 4 bases and J gave up 9 bases; unmatched junction bases: 8. CDR3 size: 15 residues. From germline, CDR1 is SGHKS and CDR2 YYEKEE (reference sequence). CDR3 protein: CASSPTGTGSSPLHF. The CDR3, as DNA: TGTGCCAGCAGCCCGACCGGGACAGGGAGTTCACCCCTCCACTTT.

This chain connects TRBV7-6 to TRBJ1-5, with unresolved D. V lost 6 bases and J lost 10, with 7 bases in between. This CDR3 comprises 10 residues. The germline gives CDR1 SGHVS, CDR2 FNYEAQ. CDR3: CASRRLPQHF. CDR3 DNA sequence: TGTGCCAGCAGGCGGCTACCCCAGCATTTT.

The V and J genes are TRBV10-3 and TRBJ2-5, with 9 bases aligning to TRBD2. CDR3 length: 13 amino acids. V was clipped by 10 bases and J by 2 bases; unmatched bases: 5. From germline, CDR1 is ENHRY and CDR2 SYGVKD. CDR3 in DNA: TGTGCCACGGCGGGGGGGTCTCAAGAGACCCAGTACTTC. The encoded protein is CATAGGSQETQYF.

This clone was detected once. This chain joins TRBV7-3 and TRBJ2-4, with D perhaps TRBD1 (5 bases). The V end lost 6 bases, the J end lost 6 bases, and 12 bases lay between the germline ends. The V gene's germline CDR1 is SGHTA and CDR2 FQGTGA. The CDR3 has 13 amino acids. CDR3 bases: TGTGCCAGCAGTCCGACAGTTGGAAACATTCAGTACTTC. It encodes CASSPTVGNIQYF. The full variable domain, completed using reference TRBV7-3 and TRBJ2-4, is GAGVSQTPSNKVTEKGKYVELRCDPISGHTALYWYRQSLGQGPEFLIYFQGTGAADDSGLPNDRFFAVRPEGSVSTLKIQRTERGDSAVYLCASSPTVGNIQYFGAGTRLSVL.

The chain recombines TRBV28 with TRBJ2-6; 7 positions agree with TRBD1. Unmatched junction bases numbered 8, after V lost 6 bases and J lost 0 bases. CDR3 length equals 17 residues. Germline loops: CDR1 MDHEN, CDR2 SYDVKM. The CDR3 sequence: CASSRAGTVSGANVLTF. The CDR3 DNA sequence: TGTGCCAGCAGCCGCGCCGGGACAGTCTCTGGGGCCAACGTCCTGACTTTC. The full variable domain, with the rest looked up from reference TRBV28 and TRBJ2-6, is DVKVTQSSRYLVKRTGEKVFLECVQDMDHENMFWYRQDPGLGLRLIYFSYDVKMKEKGDIPEGYSVSREKKERFSLILESASTNQTSMYLCASSRAGTVSGANVLTFGAGSRLTVL.

CDR3 nucleotide sequence: TGTGCCAGCAGACACCGGGACAGGAACACTGAAGCTTTCTTT. Its translation: CASRHRDRNTEAFF. V gene TRBV6-6 combines with J gene TRBJ1-1; 7 bases agree with TRBD1. CDR1 and CDR2 (germline): MNHNY, SVGAGI (reference sequence). The CDR3 is made up of 14 amino acids. V lost 6 bases, J lost 1 base, and 5 bases stayed unmatched.

The chain carries TRBV7-9 and TRBJ1-1, with D uncertain. Trimming removed 5 bases at V and 1 base at J, with 11 bases between. The CDR3 covers 14 residues. From germline, CDR1 is SEHNR and CDR2 FQNEAQ (reference sequence). This CDR3 reads CASSTRRSNTEAFF. The CDR3 DNA sequence: TGTGCCAGCAGCACCAGACGGTCGAACACTGAAGCTTTCTTT.

CDR3 region: CASSPRGSGSSDEQYF. The CDR3 coding sequence is TGTGCCAGCAGCCCGAGGGGTAGCGGGAGTTCCGACGAGCAGTACTTC. J is TRBJ2-7 and V is TRBV9; 9 positions agree with TRBD2. The V gene's germline CDR1 is SGDLS and CDR2 YYNGEE. CDR3 length equals 16 residues. Trimming took 4 bases from V and 5 from J; bases not matched to a gene: 13.